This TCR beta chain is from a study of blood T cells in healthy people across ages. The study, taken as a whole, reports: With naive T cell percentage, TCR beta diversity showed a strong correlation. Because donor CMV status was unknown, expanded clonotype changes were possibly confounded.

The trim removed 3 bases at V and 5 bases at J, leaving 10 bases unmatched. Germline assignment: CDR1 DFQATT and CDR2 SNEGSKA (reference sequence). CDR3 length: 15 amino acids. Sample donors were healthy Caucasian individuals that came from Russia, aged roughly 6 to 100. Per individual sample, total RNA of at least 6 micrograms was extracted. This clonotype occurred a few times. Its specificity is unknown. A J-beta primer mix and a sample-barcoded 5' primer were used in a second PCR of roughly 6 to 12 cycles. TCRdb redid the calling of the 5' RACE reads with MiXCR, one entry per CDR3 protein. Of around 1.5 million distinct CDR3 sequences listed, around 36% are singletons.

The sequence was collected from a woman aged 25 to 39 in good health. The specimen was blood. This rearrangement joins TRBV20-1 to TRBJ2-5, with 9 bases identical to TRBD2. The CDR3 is CSARVLGTSRETQYF. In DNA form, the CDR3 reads TGCAGTGCTAGGGTTCTTGGGACTAGCCGGGAGACCCAGTACTTC.